These T cell receptor beta chains were read from a single sample in a study of spatial heterogeneity in lung cancer. TCRdb recomputed calls from the 5' RACE reads with MiXCR, one row per CDR3 protein. The data contain about 100,000 distinct CDR3 sequences, about 4.4% of them singletons. Source: lung tumor tissue, taken at surgery. These TCRs come from a male donor with early-stage non-small cell lung cancer. Both conserved end residues are part of each CDR3. D genes are given only for firm matches. Clone sizes are given selectively: once, few, many, or a class where the clone is expanded.

d_call	v_call	clone_size	j_call	cdr3_nt	cdr3_aa
TRBD2	TRBV20-1	many	TRBJ2-7	TGCAGTGCTAGGCTAGCGGGAGGGGTCTACGAGCAGTACTTC	CSARLAGGVYEQYF
TRBD1	TRBV6-1	many	TRBJ1-5	TGTGCCAGCAGTCCCTCGGGACAGGAAAATCAGCCCCAGCATTTT	CASSPSGQENQPQHF
.	TRBV30	many	TRBJ1-2	TGTGCCTGGAATGGCTACACCTTC	CAWNGYTF
TRBD1	TRBV15	.	TRBJ2-1	TGTGCCACCAGCAGAGATCATGACAGGGGCTCCTACAATGAGCAGTTCTTC	CATSRDHDRGSYNEQFF
.	TRBV6-6	.	TRBJ1-1	TGTGCCAGCAGTTACCAAGGGCAGAACACTGAAGCTTTCTTT	CASSYQGQNTEAFF
.	TRBV5-1	many	TRBJ2-5	TGCGCCAGCAGCTTGGATCGGCGCCAAGAGACCCAGTACTTC	CASSLDRRQETQYF
.	TRBV12-3/TRBV12-4	.	TRBJ2-1	TGTGCCAGCAGTTTGGCGTTAAGGGGTGAGCAGTTCTTC	CASSLALRGEQFF
.	TRBV7-6	few	TRBJ1-1	TGTGCCAGCAGCTTAGCAGGGGGGATGAACACTGAAGCTTTCTTT	CASSLAGGMNTEAFF
.	TRBV6-5	many	TRBJ2-4	TGTGCCAGCAGTTGGGGGGTATCGGACATTCAGTACTTC	CASSWGVSDIQYF
TRBD1	TRBV6-5	many	TRBJ2-1	TGTGCCAGCAGTCCCGGACAGGTCTCGTACAATGAGCAGTTCTTC	CASSPGQVSYNEQFF
.	TRBV19	many	TRBJ2-2	TGTGCCAGTAACCAACAGGGATCCACCGGGGAGCTGTTTTTT	CASNQQGSTGELFF
.	TRBV5-1	.	TRBJ2-7	TGCGCCAGCTCGGCCAATACGGGAGAGACGGGGGAGCAGTACTTC	CASSANTGETGEQYF
.	TRBV12-3/TRBV12-4	.	TRBJ1-1	TGTGCCAGCAGTCGTTTGGGCGCGGACACTGAAGCTTTCTTT	CASSRLGADTEAFF
TRBD2	TRBV5-1	few	TRBJ2-1	TGCGCCAGCAGGGAACTAGCGGGAGGAGTTCGAAATGAGCAGTTCTTC	CASRELAGGVRNEQFF
.	TRBV2	many	TRBJ1-2	TGTGCCAGCAGTGAACAGGACCTGGCAGGGGGCTACACCTTC	CASSEQDLAGGYTF
.	TRBV6-2/TRBV6-3	many	TRBJ1-1	TGTGCCAGCAGTCAACCTTCGGCGGGACGGTTAAAAGCTTTCTTT	CASSQPSAGRLKAFF
.	TRBV3-1	many	TRBJ1-2	TGTGCCAGCACCCTCGGTGCGACAAGTCTCACCTATGGCTACACCTTC	CASTLGATSLTYGYTF
.	TRBV3-1	many	TRBJ2-1	TGTGCCAGCAGCCAAGGGCAGGTTAGCGATGAGCAGTTCTTC	CASSQGQVSDEQFF
.	TRBV28	many	TRBJ2-7	TGTGCCAGCAGCCCAATGGGGAGGCAGAAGAGCTCCTACGAGCAGTACTTC	CASSPMGRQKSSYEQYF
TRBD2	TRBV9	many	TRBJ2-1	TGTGCCAGCAGCGGAGGGAGACTAGCGGGAGCTGAGGAGCAGTTCTTC	CASSGGRLAGAEEQFF
.	TRBV5-6	many	TRBJ1-5	TGTGCCAGCAGCGTACAGCCATATAGCAATCAGCCCCAGCATTTT	CASSVQPYSNQPQHF
TRBD2	TRBV28	many	TRBJ2-7	TGTGCCAGCATCAGAGGACTAGCTGGCTACGAGCAGTACTTC	CASIRGLAGYEQYF
.	TRBV3-1	many	TRBJ1-2	TGTGCCAGCAGCCAAACGGCGTCCGGAGGCTACACCTTC	CASSQTASGGYTF
.	TRBV29-1	few	TRBJ1-1	TGCAGCGCTCTACTTGGCATGAACACTGAAGCTTTCTTT	CSALLGMNTEAFF
.	TRBV20-1	many	TRBJ1-6	TGCAGTGCTAGTCCAGGGAGTTCACCCCTCCACTTT	CSASPGSSPLHF
.	TRBV11-1	many	TRBJ1-1	TGTGCCAGCAGCCGGACAGAGAACACTGAAGCTTTCTTT	CASSRTENTEAFF
.	TRBV20-1	many	TRBJ2-5	TGCAGTGCCTCCCTAGGAGAGACCCAGTACTTC	CSASLGETQYF
.	TRBV4-1	many	TRBJ2-1	TGCGCCAGCAAGCCAGGCCCCTTATACAATGAGCAGTTCTTC	CASKPGPLYNEQFF
TRBD1	TRBV5-1	many	TRBJ2-3	TGCGCCAGCAGCTTGGTCCCGACAGGGGTTAGCACAGATACGCAGTATTTT	CASSLVPTGVSTDTQYF
.	TRBV5-1	.	TRBJ2-1	TGCGCCAGCAGCTTGGGGAGAGAAGATGAGCAGTTCTTC	CASSLGREDEQFF
.	TRBV28	many	TRBJ1-5	TGTGCCAGCGGTGATGGCAATCAGCCCCAGCATTTT	CASGDGNQPQHF
.	TRBV7-6	many	TRBJ2-1	TGTGCCAGCAGCTTAGGGATGGGAGACTTATTTGAGCAGTTCTTC	CASSLGMGDLFEQFF
TRBD2	TRBV4-1	many	TRBJ2-3	TGCGCCAGCAGCCCCAGAGCTAGCGGGATCTCAGATACGCAGTATTTT	CASSPRASGISDTQYF
.	TRBV20-1	many	TRBJ1-2	TGCAGACCCACCGAAGGACGGCCGGGCGGCTACACCTTC	CRPTEGRPGGYTF
.	TRBV20-1	.	TRBJ2-5	TGCAGTGCTAGAGCAGGGTACGGGGAGACCCAGTACTTC	CSARAGYGETQYF
.	TRBV4-1	few	TRBJ1-1	TGCGCCAGCAGCCAAGACCGCCAGACACCTTACACTGAAGCTTTCTTT	CASSQDRQTPYTEAFF
.	TRBV9	many	TRBJ2-7	TGTGCCAGCAGCGTAGCTCTCATCAGTAGGCCACACGAGCAGTACTTC	CASSVALISRPHEQYF
TRBD2	TRBV10-3	many	TRBJ2-5	TGTGCCATCAGGACTGGGACTAGCGGGACTAAAGAGACCCAGTACTTC	CAIRTGTSGTKETQYF
TRBD1	TRBV5-6	many	TRBJ1-2	TGTGCCAGCAGCTTGTGGGACAGGGATAACTATGGCTACACCTTC	CASSLWDRDNYGYTF
.	TRBV28	many	TRBJ2-3	TGTGCCAGCACCTGGGAAATGTTCACAGATACGCAGTATTTT	CASTWEMFTDTQYF
.	TRBV20-1	many	TRBJ1-1	TGCAGTGCTAGAGATAGGGCAGGGGAAGTACGGGACACTGAAGCTTTCTTT	CSARDRAGEVRDTEAFF
.	TRBV12-3/TRBV12-4	many	TRBJ2-1	TGTGCCAGCAGTTTTGTCTCGTGGTCGACGGAGCAGTTCTTC	CASSFVSWSTEQFF
.	TRBV20-1	few	TRBJ1-2	TGCAGTGCTAGAGATCCAGATTTCCTGGAAGGCTACACCTTC	CSARDPDFLEGYTF
TRBD1	TRBV12-3/TRBV12-4	many	TRBJ1-2	TGTGCCAGCAGTCCCAGACAGGGAAGAATCCGTGGCTACACCTTC	CASSPRQGRIRGYTF
.	TRBV4-1	.	TRBJ2-3	TGCGCCAGCAAAGGGCCCGGGACGGATACGCAGTATTTT	CASKGPGTDTQYF
.	TRBV19	many	TRBJ2-6	TGTGCCAGTATGGTTTACTCTGGGGCCAACGTCCTGACTTTC	CASMVYSGANVLTF